Listed below are T cell receptor beta chains from one sample, sequenced in a study of blood T cells in healthy people across ages. MiXCR was run by TCRdb on the 5' RACE reads, yielding one entry per CDR3 protein. The sample consists of around 1,500,000 distinct CDR3 sequences, around 42% of them appearing once. Sample: blood. These TCRs come from a woman younger than 35 in good health. CDR3s include the opening cysteine and the closing phenylalanine or tryptophan. A D gene is named only where the DNA matches it firmly. Clone size is given for some rows only: seen once, a few or many times, or a class if the clone is expanded.

j_gene: TRBJ2-7
v_gene: TRBV4-1
abundance: -
d_gene: -
CDR3aa: CASSQIQDRLYEQYF
CDR3nt: TGCGCCAGCAGCCAAATTCAGGACAGACTCTACGAGCAGTACTTC

j_gene: TRBJ2-1
v_gene: TRBV2
abundance: once
d_gene: TRBD2
CDR3aa: CASTLREYPYNEQFF
CDR3nt: TGTGCCAGCACGTTGCGGGAGTACCCCTACAATGAGCAGTTCTTC

j_gene: TRBJ1-1
v_gene: TRBV5-1
abundance: -
d_gene: -
CDR3aa: CASSLPGGGRGTEAFF
CDR3nt: TGCGCCAGCAGCCTGCCCGGGGGCGGCCGAGGCACTGAAGCTTTCTTT

j_gene: TRBJ2-3
v_gene: TRBV6-5
abundance: -
d_gene: -
CDR3aa: CASSYSLWGGDTQYF
CDR3nt: TGTGCCAGCAGTTACTCGCTCTGGGGCGGAGATACGCAGTATTTT

j_gene: TRBJ2-5
v_gene: TRBV5-5
abundance: few
d_gene: TRBD2
CDR3aa: CASRTSHQGTQYF
CDR3nt: TGTGCCAGCAGGACTAGCCACCAGGGGACCCAGTACTTC

j_gene: TRBJ1-4
v_gene: TRBV28
abundance: few
d_gene: -
CDR3aa: CASHGGSNEKLFF
CDR3nt: TGTGCCAGCCATGGGGGGTCTAATGAAAAACTGTTTTTT

j_gene: TRBJ2-1
v_gene: TRBV5-6
abundance: -
d_gene: -
CDR3aa: CASSLGTNGLYNEQFF
CDR3nt: TGTGCCAGCAGCTTGGGTACTAACGGGTTGTACAATGAGCAGTTCTTC

j_gene: TRBJ2-7
v_gene: TRBV7-2
abundance: -
d_gene: TRBD2
CDR3aa: CASSSRTSGSRYEQYF
CDR3nt: TGTGCCAGCAGCTCCCGGACTAGCGGGAGTAGGTACGAGCAGTACTTC

j_gene: TRBJ2-1
v_gene: TRBV20-1
abundance: -
d_gene: -
CDR3aa: CSANPNGDAYNEQFF
CDR3nt: TGCAGTGCTAACCCGAACGGGGACGCCTACAATGAGCAGTTCTTC

j_gene: TRBJ2-3
v_gene: TRBV4-1
abundance: -
d_gene: TRBD1
CDR3aa: CASRMGQVGTDTQYF
CDR3nt: TGCGCCAGCAGGATGGGACAGGTGGGCACAGATACGCAGTATTTT

j_gene: TRBJ1-1
v_gene: TRBV5-1
abundance: -
d_gene: TRBD1
CDR3aa: CASSSGQGYAVGTEAFF
CDR3nt: TGCGCCAGCAGTTCAGGACAGGGGTATGCGGTGGGCACTGAAGCTTTCTTT

j_gene: TRBJ2-7
v_gene: TRBV7-3
abundance: -
d_gene: TRBD2
CDR3aa: CASSALAAGEQYF
CDR3nt: TGTGCCAGCAGCGCACTAGCGGCGGGTGAGCAGTACTTC

j_gene: TRBJ1-4
v_gene: TRBV10-3
abundance: once
d_gene: TRBD1
CDR3aa: CAISLKGTGVIPTNEKLFF
CDR3nt: TGTGCCATCAGTCTAAAAGGGACAGGGGTCATTCCAACTAATGAAAAACTGTTTTTT

j_gene: TRBJ1-1
v_gene: TRBV29-1
abundance: -
d_gene: -
CDR3aa: CSSEGGTEAFF
CDR3nt: TGCAGCTCAGAGGGGGGGACTGAAGCTTTCTTT

j_gene: TRBJ2-1
v_gene: TRBV7-2
abundance: -
d_gene: -
CDR3aa: CASSDDSSVPYNEQFF
CDR3nt: TGTGCCAGCAGCGACGACAGTTCGGTGCCCTACAATGAGCAGTTCTTC

j_gene: TRBJ2-1
v_gene: TRBV25-1
abundance: -
d_gene: TRBD1
CDR3aa: CASRGTEYNEQFF
CDR3nt: TGTGCCAGCAGGGGGACAGAATACAATGAGCAGTTCTTC

j_gene: TRBJ1-1
v_gene: TRBV6-5
abundance: many
d_gene: TRBD1
CDR3aa: CASSSGTGSAEAFF
CDR3nt: TGTGCCAGCAGTTCCGGGACAGGGAGCGCTGAAGCTTTCTTT

j_gene: TRBJ2-3
v_gene: TRBV27
abundance: -
d_gene: -
CDR3aa: CASSSIAGWADTQYF
CDR3nt: TGTGCCAGCAGTTCTATAGCCGGTTGGGCAGATACGCAGTATTTT

j_gene: TRBJ2-7
v_gene: TRBV7-9
abundance: -
d_gene: TRBD1
CDR3aa: CASSSGGQGFRGPTYEQYF
CDR3nt: TGTGCCAGCAGCTCGGGGGGACAGGGATTTAGGGGGCCCACCTACGAGCAGTACTTC

j_gene: TRBJ2-7
v_gene: TRBV20-1
abundance: -
d_gene: TRBD2
CDR3aa: CSAKEKLAASYEQYF
CDR3nt: TGCAGTGCTAAAGAGAAACTAGCGGCGAGCTACGAGCAGTACTTC

j_gene: TRBJ2-3
v_gene: TRBV11-2
abundance: once
d_gene: TRBD2
CDR3aa: CASSFRGRGGTDTQYF
CDR3nt: TGTGCCAGCAGCTTCCGAGGGAGGGGAGGTACAGATACGCAGTATTTT

j_gene: TRBJ1-1
v_gene: TRBV4-1
abundance: few
d_gene: -
CDR3aa: CASSQDVPPEAFF
CDR3nt: TGCGCCAGCAGCCAAGACGTGCCTCCTGAAGCTTTCTTT

j_gene: TRBJ1-2
v_gene: TRBV20-1
abundance: -
d_gene: TRBD1
CDR3aa: CSAPGTGRDYTF
CDR3nt: TGCAGTGCTCCCGGGACAGGGCGAGACTACACCTTC

j_gene: TRBJ1-2
v_gene: TRBV18
abundance: few
d_gene: -
CDR3aa: CASSPGSGSPGYTF
CDR3nt: TGTGCCAGCTCACCAGGGTCGGGATCTCCTGGCTACACCTTC

j_gene: TRBJ2-5
v_gene: TRBV7-9
abundance: -
d_gene: -
CDR3aa: CASSLPQRERYF
CDR3nt: TGTGCCAGCAGCTTACCACAGCGCGAGCGGTACTTC

j_gene: TRBJ2-3
v_gene: TRBV9
abundance: -
d_gene: TRBD2
CDR3aa: CASSAVGGIAGHADTQYF
CDR3nt: TGTGCCAGCAGCGCCGTCGGAGGGATAGCGGGGCATGCAGATACGCAGTATTTT

j_gene: TRBJ2-1
v_gene: TRBV30
abundance: few
d_gene: -
CDR3aa: CAWSVVQSYNEQFF
CDR3nt: TGTGCCTGGAGTGTCGTTCAGAGCTACAATGAGCAGTTCTTC

j_gene: TRBJ2-7
v_gene: TRBV9
abundance: few
d_gene: -
CDR3aa: CASSVALFDLPYEQYF
CDR3nt: TGTGCCAGCAGCGTAGCCCTGTTTGATCTCCCCTACGAGCAGTACTTC

j_gene: TRBJ2-1
v_gene: TRBV3-1
abundance: few
d_gene: -
CDR3aa: CASSYRPNEQFF
CDR3nt: TGTGCCAGCAGCTACAGACCCAATGAGCAGTTCTTC

j_gene: TRBJ2-1
v_gene: TRBV12-3/TRBV12-4
abundance: -
d_gene: TRBD1
CDR3aa: CASRPTGGNEQFF
CDR3nt: TGTGCCAGCAGGCCTACAGGGGGCAATGAGCAGTTCTTC

j_gene: TRBJ2-3
v_gene: TRBV11-2
abundance: few
d_gene: TRBD1
CDR3aa: CASSSPGGDTDTQYF
CDR3nt: TGTGCCAGCAGCTCCCCAGGGGGAGACACAGATACGCAGTATTTT

j_gene: TRBJ2-1
v_gene: TRBV15
abundance: -
d_gene: TRBD2
CDR3aa: CAIRQGSGRAPGYNEQFF
CDR3nt: TGTGCCATTAGGCAGGGTAGCGGGAGAGCGCCGGGGTACAATGAGCAGTTCTTC

j_gene: TRBJ2-1
v_gene: TRBV6-2/TRBV6-3
abundance: few
d_gene: TRBD2
CDR3aa: CASAGTSGGEEQFF
CDR3nt: TGTGCCAGCGCCGGGACTAGCGGGGGTGAGGAGCAGTTCTTC

j_gene: TRBJ1-1
v_gene: TRBV20-1
abundance: -
d_gene: -
CDR3aa: CSATATNVEAFF
CDR3nt: TGCAGTGCTACAGCGACGAATGTTGAAGCTTTCTTT

j_gene: TRBJ1-5
v_gene: TRBV20-1
abundance: -
d_gene: -
CDR3aa: CSAGPVSGPQHF
CDR3nt: TGCAGTGCTGGACCCGTCTCGGGGCCCCAGCATTTT

j_gene: TRBJ2-7
v_gene: TRBV10-3
abundance: -
d_gene: TRBD1
CDR3aa: CAISRDSAYEQYF
CDR3nt: TGTGCCATCAGTAGGGACAGCGCCTACGAGCAGTACTTC

j_gene: TRBJ2-5
v_gene: TRBV12-3/TRBV12-4
abundance: few
d_gene: TRBD2
CDR3aa: CASSFAAGEARETQYF
CDR3nt: TGTGCCAGCAGTTTTGCCGCGGGAGAGGCTCGAGAGACCCAGTACTTC

j_gene: TRBJ1-2
v_gene: TRBV5-8
abundance: -
d_gene: -
CDR3aa: CASSFNTATDGYTF
CDR3nt: TGTGCCAGCAGCTTCAATACAGCAACGGACGGCTACACCTTC

j_gene: TRBJ1-4
v_gene: TRBV7-2
abundance: many
d_gene: -
CDR3aa: CASSFRRGDEKLFF
CDR3nt: TGTGCCAGCAGCTTTAGACGGGGGGATGAAAAACTGTTTTTT

j_gene: TRBJ1-1
v_gene: TRBV20-1
abundance: -
d_gene: -
CDR3aa: CSARAVNTEAFF
CDR3nt: TGCAGTGCGCGAGCTGTGAACACTGAAGCTTTCTTT

j_gene: TRBJ1-5
v_gene: TRBV7-9
abundance: -
d_gene: TRBD1
CDR3aa: CASSFGTDQPQHF
CDR3nt: TGTGCCAGCAGCTTCGGGACAGACCAGCCCCAGCATTTT

j_gene: TRBJ2-7
v_gene: TRBV2
abundance: -
d_gene: -
CDR3aa: CASSGGLLVGHNEQYF
CDR3nt: TGTGCCAGCAGTGGGGGGCTCTTGGTTGGTCACAATGAGCAGTACTTC

j_gene: TRBJ2-5
v_gene: TRBV3-1
abundance: -
d_gene: -
CDR3aa: CASSRAPGLQYF
CDR3nt: TGTGCCAGCAGCCGAGCTCCGGGACTCCAGTACTTC

j_gene: TRBJ2-7
v_gene: TRBV28
abundance: -
d_gene: TRBD2
CDR3aa: CASRISGAIYEQYF
CDR3nt: TGTGCCAGCAGGATTAGCGGGGCCATCTACGAGCAGTACTTC

j_gene: TRBJ2-3
v_gene: TRBV20-1
abundance: few
d_gene: -
CDR3aa: CSAVGTPHDTQYF
CDR3nt: TGCAGTGCCGTGGGGACCCCGCACGATACGCAGTATTTT

j_gene: TRBJ2-1
v_gene: TRBV10-2
abundance: -
d_gene: TRBD2
CDR3aa: CASSDLAGDREQFF
CDR3nt: TGCGCCAGCAGTGATTTAGCGGGAGATCGTGAGCAGTTCTTC

j_gene: TRBJ2-1
v_gene: TRBV11-2
abundance: -
d_gene: TRBD2
CDR3aa: CASRERTSVYNEQFF
CDR3nt: TGTGCCAGCAGGGAAAGGACTAGCGTATACAATGAGCAGTTCTTC

j_gene: TRBJ2-3
v_gene: TRBV21-1
abundance: few
d_gene: -
CDR3aa: CASSKGGPRDTDTQYF
CDR3nt: TGTGCCAGCAGCAAAGGGGGCCCGAGGGACACAGATACGCAGTATTTT

j_gene: TRBJ2-1
v_gene: TRBV9
abundance: -
d_gene: TRBD2
CDR3aa: CASSVEVAGGNEQFF
CDR3nt: TGTGCCAGCAGCGTAGAAGTAGCGGGAGGAAATGAGCAGTTCTTC

j_gene: TRBJ2-7
v_gene: TRBV10-3
abundance: -
d_gene: TRBD1
CDR3aa: CAISSGQGGEQYF
CDR3nt: TGTGCCATCAGTTCCGGACAGGGTGGAGAGCAGTACTTC

j_gene: TRBJ2-1
v_gene: TRBV7-2
abundance: -
d_gene: -
CDR3aa: CASTLLGGTDNEQFF
CDR3nt: TGTGCCAGCACCCTCCTGGGCGGGACAGACAATGAGCAGTTCTTC

j_gene: TRBJ2-1
v_gene: TRBV29-1
abundance: -
d_gene: -
CDR3aa: CSVEEFTGTSGETQFF
CDR3nt: TGCAGCGTTGAAGAGTTTACAGGGACGTCTGGAGAGACCCAGTTCTTC

j_gene: TRBJ2-1
v_gene: TRBV5-1
abundance: -
d_gene: TRBD2
CDR3aa: CASSLARGGSGGALSSYNEQFF
CDR3nt: TGCGCCAGCAGCTTGGCCCGGGGAGGTAGCGGGGGGGCGCTTAGCTCCTACAATGAGCAGTTCTTC

j_gene: TRBJ2-3
v_gene: TRBV5-1
abundance: -
d_gene: -
CDR3aa: CASSLEGVSTDTQYF
CDR3nt: TGCGCCAGCAGCTTGGAGGGGGTCTCCACAGATACGCAGTATTTT

j_gene: TRBJ2-1
v_gene: TRBV27
abundance: many
d_gene: TRBD2
CDR3aa: CASSVAGGFNEQFF
CDR3nt: TGTGCCAGCAGCGTAGCGGGGGGTTTCAATGAGCAGTTCTTC

j_gene: TRBJ2-7
v_gene: TRBV20-1
abundance: -
d_gene: TRBD2
CDR3aa: CSATSGRITVNEQYF
CDR3nt: TGCAGTGCCACCTCCGGGAGGATTACAGTCAATGAGCAGTACTTC

j_gene: TRBJ2-5
v_gene: TRBV3-1
abundance: -
d_gene: TRBD2
CDR3aa: CASRAQVSGLAGETQYF
CDR3nt: TGTGCCAGCAGAGCCCAAGTTTCGGGACTAGCGGGAGAGACCCAGTACTTC

j_gene: TRBJ2-4
v_gene: TRBV21-1
abundance: -
d_gene: -
CDR3aa: CASSATGRRGRINIQYF
CDR3nt: TGTGCCAGCAGCGCCACAGGGAGACGGGGTAGAATAAACATTCAGTACTTC

j_gene: TRBJ1-5
v_gene: TRBV2
abundance: few
d_gene: TRBD1
CDR3aa: CASSGQGAIQPQHF
CDR3nt: TGTGCCAGCAGTGGACAGGGGGCGATTCAGCCCCAGCATTTT